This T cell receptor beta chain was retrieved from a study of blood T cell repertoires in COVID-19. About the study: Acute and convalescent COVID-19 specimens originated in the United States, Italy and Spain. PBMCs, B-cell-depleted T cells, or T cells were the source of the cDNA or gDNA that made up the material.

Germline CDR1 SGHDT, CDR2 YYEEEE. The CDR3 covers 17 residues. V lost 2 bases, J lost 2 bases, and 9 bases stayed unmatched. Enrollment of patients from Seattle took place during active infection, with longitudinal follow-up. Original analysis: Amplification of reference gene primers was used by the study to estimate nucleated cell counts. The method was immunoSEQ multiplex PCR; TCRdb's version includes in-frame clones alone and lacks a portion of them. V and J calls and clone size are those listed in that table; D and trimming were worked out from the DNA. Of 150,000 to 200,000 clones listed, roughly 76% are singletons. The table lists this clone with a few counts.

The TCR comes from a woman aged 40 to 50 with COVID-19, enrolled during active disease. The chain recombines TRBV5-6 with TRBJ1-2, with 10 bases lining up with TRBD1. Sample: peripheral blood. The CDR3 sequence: CASSLYGTGDENYGYTF. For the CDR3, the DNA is TGTGCCAGCAGCTTATACGGGACAGGGGACGAGAACTATGGCTACACCTTC.